This is a list of T cell receptor beta chains from one sample in a study of human T cells and chemical hapten exposure. TCRdb fed the RACE reads into MiXCR, producing one record per CDR3 protein. The data show 75,000 to 100,000 distinct CDR3 sequences, about an eighth seen once. The material sequenced was whole blood, taken in connection with sensitization to the hapten diphenylcyclopropenone (DPC). The origin of the receptors is a woman between 40 and 50 years old with alopecia areata. Some clones in this sample may be carry-over from other donors' samples. Each CDR3 is given with its conserved first and last residue. Fields, in order: J gene, D gene, clone size, V gene, CDR3 DNA, CDR3 protein. A D gene is named only where the DNA matches it firmly. Only some rows state a clone size, as once, few, many or a class for expanded clones.

j_call: TRBJ2-1; d_call: NA; clone_size: medium-sized; v_call: TRBV29-1; cdr3_nt: TGCAGCGTTGCCAGCGGTGGTGAGCAGTTCTTC; cdr3_aa: CSVASGGEQFF
j_call: TRBJ2-4; d_call: NA; clone_size: NA; v_call: TRBV30; cdr3_nt: TGTGCCTGGAGTGTCCGACTCCAAGGGCTCGGGGACATTCAGTACTTC; cdr3_aa: CAWSVRLQGLGDIQYF
j_call: TRBJ2-2; d_call: TRBD2; clone_size: few; v_call: TRBV28; cdr3_nt: TGTGCCAGCAGTGTGTTAGCGGGAGGGACCGGGGAGCTGTTTTTT; cdr3_aa: CASSVLAGGTGELFF
j_call: TRBJ1-2; d_call: TRBD1; clone_size: few; v_call: TRBV28; cdr3_nt: TGTGCCACTCAAAGTCCTACCGGGACAGAGGGTTATGGCTACACCTTC; cdr3_aa: CATQSPTGTEGYGYTF
j_call: TRBJ2-7; d_call: TRBD1; clone_size: many; v_call: TRBV6-5; cdr3_nt: TGTGCCAGCAGTCGGGACAGCACCTACGAGCAGTACTTC; cdr3_aa: CASSRDSTYEQYF
j_call: TRBJ1-1; d_call: TRBD1; clone_size: few; v_call: TRBV20-1; cdr3_nt: TGCAGTGCCTCAAGCCCTCGACAGGGCCTGAACACTGAAGCTTTCTTT; cdr3_aa: CSASSPRQGLNTEAFF
j_call: TRBJ1-4; d_call: NA; clone_size: few; v_call: TRBV24-1; cdr3_nt: TGTGCCACCAGTGAAGGGCTGGGGGGAACTAATGAAAAACTGTTTTTT; cdr3_aa: CATSEGLGGTNEKLFF
j_call: TRBJ2-5; d_call: NA; clone_size: NA; v_call: TRBV4-2; cdr3_nt: TGTGCCAGCAGCCAAAGGAGCGGTGAGACCCAGTACTTC; cdr3_aa: CASSQRSGETQYF
j_call: TRBJ2-5; d_call: TRBD2; clone_size: NA; v_call: TRBV20-1; cdr3_nt: TGCAGTGCGGATACTAGCGGGACAGAGACCCAGTACTTC; cdr3_aa: CSADTSGTETQYF
j_call: TRBJ1-5; d_call: NA; clone_size: many; v_call: TRBV4-1; cdr3_nt: TGCGCCAGCAGCCCTCTTCCAGGGGTGACGAGCAATCAGCCCCAGCATTTT; cdr3_aa: CASSPLPGVTSNQPQHF
j_call: TRBJ2-4; d_call: NA; clone_size: few; v_call: TRBV7-9; cdr3_nt: TGTGCCAGCAGCTTAGTTACGGGAAACCTAGCCAAAAACATTCAGTACTTC; cdr3_aa: CASSLVTGNLAKNIQYF
j_call: TRBJ2-1; d_call: NA; clone_size: many; v_call: TRBV7-3; cdr3_nt: TGTGCCAGCAGCTTACTACCACCTAGGACCGTTCCTCGAGCTGAGCAGTTCTTC; cdr3_aa: CASSLLPPRTVPRAEQFF
j_call: TRBJ1-5; d_call: TRBD1; clone_size: few; v_call: TRBV6-2/TRBV6-3; cdr3_nt: TGTGCCAGCACCACCCCGGGACAGAGCGTTTATATCCCTCATTTT; cdr3_aa: CASTTPGQSVYIPHF
j_call: TRBJ2-3; d_call: TRBD1; clone_size: many; v_call: TRBV29-1; cdr3_nt: TGCAGCGTTGGACAGGGAACAGATACGCAGTATTTT; cdr3_aa: CSVGQGTDTQYF
j_call: TRBJ1-4; d_call: NA; clone_size: few; v_call: TRBV6-1; cdr3_nt: TGTGCCAGCAGCGGAGGTAATGGACTGTTTTTT; cdr3_aa: CASSGGNGLFF
j_call: TRBJ2-1; d_call: NA; clone_size: NA; v_call: TRBV20-1; cdr3_nt: TGCAGTGCTCCACTGATAGGGTGGGTCAATGAGCAGTTCTTC; cdr3_aa: CSAPLIGWVNEQFF
j_call: TRBJ2-7; d_call: TRBD2; clone_size: NA; v_call: TRBV7-2; cdr3_nt: TGTGCCAGCAGCTTTCTAGCGGGACCTTCCTACGAGCAGTACTTC; cdr3_aa: CASSFLAGPSYEQYF
j_call: TRBJ2-2; d_call: TRBD1; clone_size: NA; v_call: TRBV12-3/TRBV12-4; cdr3_nt: TGTGCCAGCAACGCAGGGGGCGCTGGCACCGGGGAGCTGTTTTTT; cdr3_aa: CASNAGGAGTGELFF
j_call: TRBJ2-1; d_call: NA; clone_size: NA; v_call: TRBV7-2; cdr3_nt: TGTGCCAGCAGCTTAGAGCCGAGAGGGAGCAATGAGCAGTTCTTC; cdr3_aa: CASSLEPRGSNEQFF
j_call: TRBJ1-1; d_call: NA; clone_size: NA; v_call: TRBV5-1; cdr3_nt: TGCGCCAGCAGCCGGGACGGGGGTGTGAACACTGAAGCTTTCTTT; cdr3_aa: CASSRDGGVNTEAFF
j_call: TRBJ1-5; d_call: NA; clone_size: few; v_call: TRBV20-1; cdr3_nt: TGCAGTGCCCAGGGGATGAGGCAGCCCCAGCATTTT; cdr3_aa: CSAQGMRQPQHF
j_call: TRBJ2-7; d_call: NA; clone_size: NA; v_call: TRBV7-9; cdr3_nt: TGTGCCAGCAGCTTAGAGCCTGGACCCTACGAGCAGTACTTC; cdr3_aa: CASSLEPGPYEQYF
j_call: TRBJ2-1; d_call: TRBD2; clone_size: few; v_call: TRBV12-3/TRBV12-4; cdr3_nt: TGTGCCAGCAGTTTCGTAGCGGGAGGGCACAATGAGCAGTTCTTC; cdr3_aa: CASSFVAGGHNEQFF
j_call: TRBJ1-3; d_call: NA; clone_size: few; v_call: TRBV12-3/TRBV12-4; cdr3_nt: TGTGCCAGCAGTTTTGCGGGGGGCCTTAGCTCTGGAAACACCATATATTTT; cdr3_aa: CASSFAGGLSSGNTIYF
j_call: TRBJ1-1; d_call: NA; clone_size: NA; v_call: TRBV2; cdr3_nt: TGTGCCAGCAAAATCGGGGAGGCTGAAGCTTTCTTT; cdr3_aa: CASKIGEAEAFF
j_call: TRBJ2-7; d_call: NA; clone_size: few; v_call: TRBV6-1; cdr3_nt: TGTGCCAGCAATCGGCACGAGCAGTACTTC; cdr3_aa: CASNRHEQYF
j_call: TRBJ2-5; d_call: TRBD2; clone_size: few; v_call: TRBV7-2; cdr3_nt: TGTGCCACCACGACTAGCGGGAGTTTAGAGACCCAGTACTTC; cdr3_aa: CATTTSGSLETQYF